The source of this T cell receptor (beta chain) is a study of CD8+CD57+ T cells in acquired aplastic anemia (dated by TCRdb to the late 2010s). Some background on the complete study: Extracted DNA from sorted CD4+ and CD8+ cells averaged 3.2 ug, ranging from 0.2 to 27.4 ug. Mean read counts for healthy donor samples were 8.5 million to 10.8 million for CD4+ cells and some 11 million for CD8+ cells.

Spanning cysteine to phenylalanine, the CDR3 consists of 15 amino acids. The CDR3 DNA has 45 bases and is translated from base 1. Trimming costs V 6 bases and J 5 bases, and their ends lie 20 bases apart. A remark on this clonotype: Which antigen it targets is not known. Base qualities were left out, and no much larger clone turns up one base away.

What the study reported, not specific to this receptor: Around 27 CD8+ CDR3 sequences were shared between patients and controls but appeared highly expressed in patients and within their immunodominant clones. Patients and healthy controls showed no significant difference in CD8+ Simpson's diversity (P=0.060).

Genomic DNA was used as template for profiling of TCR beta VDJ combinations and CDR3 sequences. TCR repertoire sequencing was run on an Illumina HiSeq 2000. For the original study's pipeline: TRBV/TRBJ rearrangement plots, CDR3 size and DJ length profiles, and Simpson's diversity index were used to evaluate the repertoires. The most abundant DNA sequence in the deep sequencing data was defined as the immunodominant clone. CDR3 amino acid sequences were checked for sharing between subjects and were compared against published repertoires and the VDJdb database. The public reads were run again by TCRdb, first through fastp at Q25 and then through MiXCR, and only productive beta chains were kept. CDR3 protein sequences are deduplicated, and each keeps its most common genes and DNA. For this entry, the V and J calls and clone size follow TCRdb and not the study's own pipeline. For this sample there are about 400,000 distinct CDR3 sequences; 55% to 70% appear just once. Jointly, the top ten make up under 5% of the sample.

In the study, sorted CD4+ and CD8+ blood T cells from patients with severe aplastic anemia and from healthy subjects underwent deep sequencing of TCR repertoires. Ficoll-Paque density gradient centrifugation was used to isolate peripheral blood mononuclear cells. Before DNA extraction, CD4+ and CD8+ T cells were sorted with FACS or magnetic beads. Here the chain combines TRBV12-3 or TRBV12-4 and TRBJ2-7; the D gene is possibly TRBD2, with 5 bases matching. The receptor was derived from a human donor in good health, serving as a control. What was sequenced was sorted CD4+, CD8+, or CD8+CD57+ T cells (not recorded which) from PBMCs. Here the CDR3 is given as CASRSTGEGVHEQYF. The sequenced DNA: TGTGCCAGCAGGTCGACCGGGGAAGGTGTACACGAGCAGTACTTC.